Below, 29 T cell receptor beta chains from the same sample are listed, as sequenced in a study of cytomegalovirus exposure and HLA in healthy donors. Primers: 60 Vbeta forward and 13 Jbeta reverse. Assay: immunoSEQ multiplex PCR; the TCRdb copy retains only in-frame clones and omits some. The table has some 170,000 clones, under 80% seen once. Sample: PBMCs. The receptor source for this set is a man in his forties or fifties in good health and CMV-seronegative.

The chain links TRBV19 to TRBJ1-1, with D unresolved. Trimming stripped 4 bases from V and 6 bases from J, with 9 bases between. This CDR3 contains 12 residues. Germline CDR1 is LNHDA and CDR2 is SQIVND (reference sequence). The CDR3: CASSNSGPEAFF. The CDR3 coding sequence is TGTGCCAGTAGTAACAGCGGGCCTGAAGCTTTCTTT.

The genes are TRBV9 and TRBJ2-1, with 9 bases aligning to TRBD2. This CDR3 has 16 amino acids. Germline-derived CDR1 and CDR2 are SGDLS and YYNGEE. J was trimmed by 8 bases and V by 0 bases; bases with no gene match: 9. CDR3 nucleotides: TGTGCCAGCAGCGTAGAAGTTAGCGGGGGCGGGTATGAGCAGTTCTTC. Its translation: CASSVEVSGGGYEQFF.

The chain joins TRBV15 to TRBJ1-3; 8 nucleotides align to TRBD1. Unmatched junction bases numbered 13, after V lost 3 bases and J lost 0 bases. Germline loops: CDR1 LNHNV, CDR2 YYDKDF (reference sequence). The CDR3 loop spans 19 amino acids. The chain's CDR3 is CATSRSLGQEYLSGNTIYF. CDR3 nucleotides: TGTGCCACCAGCAGGTCCTTGGGACAGGAGTACCTCTCTGGAAACACCATATATTTT.

This chain connects TRBV7-8 to TRBJ2-2; D might be TRBD1 (5 bases). The V end was cut by 0 bases, the J end by 0 bases, with 14 bases between. This CDR3 spans 18 amino acids. Germline CDR1 and CDR2: SGHVS and FQNEAQ. CDR3 protein: CASSLALTGYANTGELFF. The CDR3 DNA sequence: TGTGCCAGCAGCTTAGCGCTAACAGGCTACGCGAACACCGGGGAGCTGTTTTTT.

In this sample, this clone turned up once. The rearrangement joins TRBV27 to TRBJ1-6; 8 bases agree with TRBD1. The CDR3 sequence is 20 residues long. V dropped 5 bases and J dropped 0; count of bases not matched to a gene: 15. Germline CDR1 is MNHEY and CDR2 is SMNVEV (reference sequence). CDR3 sequence (DNA): TGTGCCAGCAGTGGCCCGCCGGGACAGGCTACTAGCTCCTATAATTCACCCCTCCACTTT. It specifies CASSGPPGQATSSYNSPLHF.

The V and J genes are TRBV5-1 and TRBJ2-5, with D perhaps TRBD2 (6 bases). The germline V and J ends were trimmed by 0 bases and 2 bases, with 17 bases remaining between them. The germline gives CDR1 SGHRS, CDR2 YFSETQ. CDR3 length equals 17 residues. This CDR3 is CASSLGNSGLVQETQYF. The CDR3 DNA sequence: TGCGCCAGCAGCTTGGGAAACTCGGGACTGGTACAAGAGACCCAGTACTTC. Supplemented by reference TRBV5-1 and TRBJ2-5, the full variable domain reads KAGVTQTPRYLIKTRGQQVTLSCSPISGHRSVSWYQQTPGQGLQFLFEYFSETQRNKGNFPGRFSGRQFSNSRSEMNVSTLELGDSALYLCASSLGNSGLVQETQYFGPGTRLLVL.

The chain employs TRBV5-1 and TRBJ2-7, with D perhaps TRBD1 (7 bases). The V end lost 2 bases, the J end lost 6 bases, and 12 bases lay between the germline ends. CDR1 is SGHRS and CDR2 is YFSETQ in the germline V gene. The CDR3 runs 13 residues. CDR3 nucleotide sequence: TGCGCCAGCAGCTTATACAGGGGAGGCGAGCAGTACTTC. It is translated as CASSLYRGGEQYF.

The chain joins TRBV9 to TRBJ2-2, with 9 bases fitting TRBD1. The V gene's germline CDR1 is SGDLS and CDR2 YYNGEE. The CDR3 runs 16 residues. V was clipped by 4 bases and J by 4 bases; unmatched bases: 8. The CDR3 DNA follows: TGTGCCAGCAGCACTCAGGGACAGGGACCCACCGGGGAGCTGTTTTTT. Translation gives CASSTQGQGPTGELFF.

The CDR3 loop reads CASSYAGTSGFNEQFF. In DNA, the CDR3 is TGTGCCAGCAGCTACGCCGGGACTAGCGGCTTCAATGAGCAGTTCTTC. V and J are TRBV7-9 and TRBJ2-1, with 11 bases matching TRBD2. J lost 6 bases, V lost 4 bases, and 8 bases had no gene match. Per germline, CDR1 SEHNR and CDR2 FQNEAQ (reference sequence). This CDR3 has 16 residues.

The chain couples TRBV4-1 to TRBJ2-3; the match to TRBD1 covers 8 bases. In germline, CDR1 is MGHRA, CDR2 YSYEKL. After removal of 5 bases from V and 8 bases from J, the junction contained 12 bases not matched to a gene. The CDR3 spans 15 residues. The DNA of the CDR3 is TGCGCCAGCAGCTTTGAGCAGGGGGCCAGTAGTACGCAGTATTTT. This encodes CASSFEQGASSTQYF.

The CDR3, as DNA: TGTGCCAGCAGCGAGGGACAAGGCCAGGGGACTGAAGCTTTCTTT. Amino acid sequence: CASSEGQGQGTEAFF. This chain joins TRBV5-4 and TRBJ1-1, with a tentative D call TRBD1 (6 bases). The V end lost 4 bases, the J end lost 5 bases, and 18 bases lay between the germline ends. This CDR3 is 15 amino acids long. Per the germline V gene, CDR1 is SGHNT and CDR2 is YYREEE (reference sequence). Full variable domain (rest looked up from reference TRBV5-4 and TRBJ1-1): ETGVTQSPTHLIKTRGQQVTLRCSSQSGHNTVSWYQQALGQGPQFIFQYYREEENGRGNFPPRFSGLQFPNYSSELNVNALELDDSALYLCASSEGQGQGTEAFFGQGTRLTVV.

For the CDR3, the DNA is TGCAGCGTTGTGGCCGCGAACACCGGGGAGCTGTTTTTT. Protein product: CSVVAANTGELFF. The chain recombines TRBV29-1 with TRBJ2-2; D ambiguous. The V gene's germline CDR1 is SQVTM and CDR2 ANQGSEA. This CDR3 spans 13 amino acids. The germline V and J ends were trimmed by 4 bases and 0 bases, with 6 bases remaining between them.

The chain combines TRBV5-1 with TRBJ1-2, with TRBD1 matching 7 bases. Per germline, CDR1 SGHRS and CDR2 YFSETQ. The CDR3 sequence is 15 residues long. Trimming at V came to 7 bases and at J to 6 bases, leaving 15 bases not matched to a gene. CDR3 region: CASQGGSLVEHGYTF. In DNA form, the CDR3 reads TGCGCCAGCCAGGGGGGCTCCCTCGTCGAACATGGCTACACCTTC.

The CDR3 DNA reads as TGTGCCAGCAGCGTAGCCGGCGGGGGGGGTGTCACAGATACGCAGTATTTT. It encodes CASSVAGGGGVTDTQYF. This chain joins TRBV9 and TRBJ2-3; 9 bases match TRBD2. The CDR3 has 17 residues. Germline V gives CDR1 SGDLS, CDR2 YYNGEE. The J segment lost 2 bases and the V segment lost 0 bases, leaving 7 bases of the junction unmatched.

The V gene is TRBV7-9, the J gene TRBJ2-5, with 10 bases aligning to TRBD2. The CDR3 runs to 16 residues. Germline V gene lookup returns CDR1 SEHNR and CDR2 FQNEAQ (reference sequence). Trimming cost V 3 bases and J 5 bases; bases outside gene matches: 9. The CDR3 spells CASSFRAGGDLETQYF. The CDR3 nucleotides are TGTGCCAGCAGCTTCCGAGCGGGGGGGGACCTTGAGACCCAGTACTTC.

V and J are TRBV9 and TRBJ2-5; weak D call: TRBD1 (6 bases). The DNA matches TRBJ2-7 better at its end, which makes the J call doubtful. Germline loops: CDR1 SGDLS, CDR2 YYNGEE. The CDR3 has 15 residues. CDR3 DNA: TGTGCCAGCAGCGTAGTGGGGGCCAGCTCCTACGAGCAGTACTTC. This encodes CASSVVGASSYEQYF.

V usage is TRBV27 and J usage is TRBJ2-5; 7 nucleotides match TRBD1. The CDR3 is made up of 15 amino acids. V lost 5 bases and J lost 2; bases outside the gene matches: 8. Germline V gene lookup returns CDR1 MNHEY and CDR2 SMNVEV (reference sequence). The CDR3 reads CASSPLDRAQETQYF. For the CDR3, the DNA is TGTGCCAGCAGTCCCCTCGACAGGGCGCAAGAGACCCAGTACTTC.

The rearrangement joins TRBV29-1 to TRBJ1-4; tentatively, D is TRBD1 (6 bases). The germline gives CDR1 SQVTM, CDR2 ANQGSEA. The CDR3 is made up of 20 amino acids. V was cut by 7 bases and J by 3 bases, with 33 bases left in between. The CDR3 DNA reads as TGCAGCGCCCTAGGGGCCCGTCGGACAGATGCTCGTACGGCTAATGAAAAACTGTTTTTT. Its protein product is CSALGARRTDARTANEKLFF.

The J gene is TRBJ2-2, the V gene TRBV7-3, with TRBD2 matching 10 bases. The germline CDR1 and CDR2 sequences are SGHTA and FQGTGA. The ends lost 4 bases at V and 2 bases at J; junction bases unmatched: 1. The CDR3 length is 15 residues. CDR3 in DNA: TGTGCCAGCAGCTCTAGCGGGAGTAACACCGGGGAGCTGTTTTTT. Translated, it gives CASSSSGSNTGELFF.

This clone was seen a handful of times. J is TRBJ2-7 and V is TRBV18; 7 bases are shared with TRBD2. Germline trimming cut 0 bases from V and 1 base from J; bases unmatched to any gene: 6. The CDR3 extends over 16 amino acids. From germline, CDR1 is KGHSH and CDR2 LQKENI. CDR3 sequence (DNA): TGTGCCAGCTCACCACCGAATCAGCGGGGTTCCTACGAGCAGTACTTC. The encoded protein is CASSPPNQRGSYEQYF.

J is TRBJ2-5 and V is TRBV19; D perhaps matches TRBD2 (7 bases). The CDR3 covers 14 residues. Per germline, CDR1 LNHDA and CDR2 SQIVND (reference sequence). Trimming took off 5 bases at V and 5 bases at J, with 15 bases between the two ends. The CDR3 nucleotides are TGTGCCAGTAGTGGGGGCGGGGGTGGGGAGACCCAGTACTTC. This sequence encodes CASSGGGGGETQYF.

This chain joins TRBV9 and TRBJ2-7, with D tentatively TRBD2 (6 bases). The CDR3 length is 14 residues. Germline V lookup: CDR1 SGDLS, CDR2 YYNGEE. Trimming shortened V by 0 bases and J by 5 bases, and 12 bases separated the two germline ends. The CDR3 region has the DNA TGTGCCAGCAGCGTAGGCGGGAATTGGAACGAGCAGTACTTC. Its protein is CASSVGGNWNEQYF.

This clone was detected only a few times. The chain carries TRBV5-4 and TRBJ1-1, with D possibly being TRBD1 (5 bases). Trimming took off 4 bases at V and 4 bases at J, with 11 bases between the two ends. The CDR3 is 13 residues long. Looked up from germline, CDR1 is SGHNT and CDR2 is YYREEE (reference sequence). Here the CDR3 DNA reads TGTGCCAGCAGCCTGGGACTATTCACTGAAGCTTTCTTT. Amino acids: CASSLGLFTEAFF.

The V call is TRBV5-1, the J call TRBJ1-1, with TRBD1 matching 7 bases. The CDR3 length is 15 residues. Trimming removed 4 bases from V and 0 bases from J; junction bases left unmatched: 6. Germline V CDR1 and CDR2: SGHRS, YFSETQ. The DNA of the CDR3 is TGCGCCAGCAGCACGGGACAGCTCATGAACACTGAAGCTTTCTTT. This translates into CASSTGQLMNTEAFF.

This chain joins TRBV18 and TRBJ2-7; 7 positions agree with TRBD1. The CDR3 is made up of 14 amino acids. V shed 6 bases, J shed 3 bases, and the junction held 8 bases outside the gene matches. The germline gives CDR1 KGHSH, CDR2 LQKENI. The CDR3 spells CASSIQRDSYEQYF. CDR3 nucleotide sequence: TGTGCCAGCTCTATACAACGGGACAGCTACGAGCAGTACTTC. The whole variable domain, remainder taken from reference TRBV18 and TRBJ2-7, is NAGVMQNPRHLVRRRGQEARLRCSPMKGHSHVYWYRQLPEEGLKFMVYLQKENIIDESGMPKERFSAEFPKEGPSILRIQQVVRGDSAAYFCASSIQRDSYEQYFGPGTRLTVT.

The J gene is TRBJ2-5, the V gene TRBV7-9, with a tentative D call TRBD1 (5 bases). The germline V and J ends were trimmed by 4 bases and 3 bases, with 9 bases remaining between them. The germline gives CDR1 SEHNR, CDR2 FQNEAQ (reference sequence). The CDR3 has 13 amino acids. CDR3 loop: CASSSKTEETQYF. DNA of the CDR3: TGTGCCAGCAGCTCTAAGACAGAAGAGACCCAGTACTTC.

The chain combines TRBV15 with TRBJ1-2, with a weak D call TRBD1 (5 bases). The germline V and J ends were trimmed by 1 base and 5 bases, with 17 bases remaining between them. In germline, CDR1 is LNHNV, CDR2 YYDKDF (reference sequence). This CDR3 is 16 amino acids long. The CDR3 protein is CATSRAVLGADYGYTF. CDR3 coding DNA: TGTGCCACCAGCAGAGCCGTCCTTGGGGCAGATTATGGCTACACCTTC.

The V gene is TRBV29-1, the J gene TRBJ2-7; 7 bases agree with TRBD1. CDR1 is SQVTM and CDR2 is ANQGSEA in the germline V gene. V dropped 6 bases and J dropped 4; count of bases not matched to a gene: 3. The CDR3 is made up of 11 amino acids. The DNA of the CDR3 is TGCAGCGTGGCACAGGGGTACGAGCAGTACTTC. This codes for CSVAQGYEQYF.

The chain couples TRBV15 to TRBJ2-7; D is ambiguous. CDR3 length: 14 residues. Per the germline V gene, CDR1 is LNHNV and CDR2 is YYDKDF (reference sequence). V was shortened by 0 bases and J by 3 bases, with 9 bases between the two germline ends. The CDR3 DNA sequence: TGTGCCACCAGCAGAGACAGGAATAACTACGAGCAGTACTTC. The encoded protein is CATSRDRNNYEQYF.